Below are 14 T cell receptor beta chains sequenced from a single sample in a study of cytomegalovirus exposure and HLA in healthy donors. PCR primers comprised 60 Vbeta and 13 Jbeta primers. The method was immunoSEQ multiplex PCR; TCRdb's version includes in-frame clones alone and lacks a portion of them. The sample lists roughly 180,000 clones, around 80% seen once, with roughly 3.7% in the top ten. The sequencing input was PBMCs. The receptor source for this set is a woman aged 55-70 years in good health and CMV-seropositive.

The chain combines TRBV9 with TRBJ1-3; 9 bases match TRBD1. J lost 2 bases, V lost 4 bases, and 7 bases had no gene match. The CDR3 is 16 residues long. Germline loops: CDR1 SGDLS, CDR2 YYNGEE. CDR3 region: CASSLVTGGPGNTIYF. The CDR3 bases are TGTGCCAGCAGCTTAGTGACAGGGGGACCTGGAAACACCATATATTTT.

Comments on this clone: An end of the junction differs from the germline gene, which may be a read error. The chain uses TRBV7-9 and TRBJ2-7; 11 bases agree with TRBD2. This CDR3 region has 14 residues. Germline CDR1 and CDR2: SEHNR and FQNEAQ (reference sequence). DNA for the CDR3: TGTTCCAGCAGTCGGACTAGCGGGTCCTACGAGCAGTACTTC. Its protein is CSSSRTSGSYEQYF.

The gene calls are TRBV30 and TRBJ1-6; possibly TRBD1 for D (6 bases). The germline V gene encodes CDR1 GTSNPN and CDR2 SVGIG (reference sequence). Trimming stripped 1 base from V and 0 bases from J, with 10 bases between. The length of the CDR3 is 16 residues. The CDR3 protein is CAWSDWGLSYNSPLHF. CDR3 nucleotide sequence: TGTGCCTGGAGTGATTGGGGGCTCTCCTATAATTCACCCCTCCACTTT.

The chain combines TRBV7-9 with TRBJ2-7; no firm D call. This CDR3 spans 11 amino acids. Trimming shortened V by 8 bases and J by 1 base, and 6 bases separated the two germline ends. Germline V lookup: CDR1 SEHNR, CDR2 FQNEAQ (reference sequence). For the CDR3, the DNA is TGTGCCAGCGCCACTTCCTACGAGCAGTACTTC. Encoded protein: CASATSYEQYF.

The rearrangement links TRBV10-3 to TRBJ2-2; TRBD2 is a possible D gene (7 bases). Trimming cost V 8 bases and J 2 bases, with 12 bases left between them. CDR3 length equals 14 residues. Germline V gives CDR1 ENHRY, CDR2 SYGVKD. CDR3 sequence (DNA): TGTGCCATCGGGGGGGCTACAAACACCGGGGAGCTGTTTTTT. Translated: CAIGGATNTGELFF.

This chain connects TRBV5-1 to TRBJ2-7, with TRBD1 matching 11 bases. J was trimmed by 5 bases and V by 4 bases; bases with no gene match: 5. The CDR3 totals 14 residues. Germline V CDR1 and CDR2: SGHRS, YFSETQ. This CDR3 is CASSRGQGAHEQYF. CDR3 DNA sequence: TGCGCCAGCAGCCGCGGACAGGGGGCCCACGAGCAGTACTTC.

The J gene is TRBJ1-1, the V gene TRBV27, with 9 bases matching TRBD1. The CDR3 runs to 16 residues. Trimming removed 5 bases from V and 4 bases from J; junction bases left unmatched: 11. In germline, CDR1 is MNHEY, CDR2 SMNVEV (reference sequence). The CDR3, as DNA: TGTGCCAGCAGTCCGACAGGGGGTGGGTTGGGCACTGAAGCTTTCTTT. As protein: CASSPTGGGLGTEAFF.

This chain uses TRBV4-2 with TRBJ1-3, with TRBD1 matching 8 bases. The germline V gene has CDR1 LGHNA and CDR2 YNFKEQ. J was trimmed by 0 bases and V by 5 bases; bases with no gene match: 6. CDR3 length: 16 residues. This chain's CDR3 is CASSASGGSSGNTIYF. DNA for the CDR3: TGTGCCAGCAGCGCCTCAGGGGGCAGCTCTGGAAACACCATATATTTT.

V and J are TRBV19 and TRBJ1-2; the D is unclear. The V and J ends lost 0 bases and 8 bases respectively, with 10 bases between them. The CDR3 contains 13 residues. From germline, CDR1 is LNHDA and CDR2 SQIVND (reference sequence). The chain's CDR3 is CASSIDRQVGYTF. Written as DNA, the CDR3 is TGTGCCAGTAGTATAGATCGTCAGGTGGGCTACACCTTC.

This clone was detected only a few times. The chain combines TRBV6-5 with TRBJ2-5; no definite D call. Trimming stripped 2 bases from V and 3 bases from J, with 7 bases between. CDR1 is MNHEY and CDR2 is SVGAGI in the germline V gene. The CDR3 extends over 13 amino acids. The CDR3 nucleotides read TGTGCCAGCAGTTACGGGCTAAAAGAGACCCAGTACTTC. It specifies CASSYGLKETQYF.

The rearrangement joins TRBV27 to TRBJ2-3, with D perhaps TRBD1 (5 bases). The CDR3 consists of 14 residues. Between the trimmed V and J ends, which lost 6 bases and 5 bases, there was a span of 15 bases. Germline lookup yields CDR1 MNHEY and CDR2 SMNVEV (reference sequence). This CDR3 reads CASSFRVVKDTQYF. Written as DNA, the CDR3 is TGTGCCAGCAGCTTCAGGGTCGTGAAAGATACGCAGTATTTT.

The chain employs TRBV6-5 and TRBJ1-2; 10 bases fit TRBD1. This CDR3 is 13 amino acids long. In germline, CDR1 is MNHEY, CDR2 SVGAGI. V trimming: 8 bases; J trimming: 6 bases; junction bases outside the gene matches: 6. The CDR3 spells CASAQTGGNGYTF. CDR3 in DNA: TGTGCCAGCGCCCAGACAGGGGGCAATGGCTACACCTTC.

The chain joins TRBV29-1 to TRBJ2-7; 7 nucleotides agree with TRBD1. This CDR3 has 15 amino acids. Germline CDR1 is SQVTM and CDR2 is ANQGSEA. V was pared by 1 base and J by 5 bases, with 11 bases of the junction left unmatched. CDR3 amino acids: CSVEGGQLSTNEQYF. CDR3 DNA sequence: TGCAGCGTTGAAGGGGGACAGTTATCTACGAACGAGCAGTACTTC.

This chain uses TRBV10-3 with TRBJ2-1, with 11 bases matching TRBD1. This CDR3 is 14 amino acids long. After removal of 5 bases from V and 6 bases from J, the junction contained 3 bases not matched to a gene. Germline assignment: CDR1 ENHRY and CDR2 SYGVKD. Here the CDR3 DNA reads TGTGCCATCAGTAAGGGACAGGGGGGCAATGAGCAGTTCTTC. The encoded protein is CAISKGQGGNEQFF.